The subject of this entry is one T cell receptor (beta chain). Trimming took off 5 bases at V and 4 bases at J, with 9 bases between the two ends. Germline assignment: CDR1 SGHVS and CDR2 FQNEAQ. This CDR3 contains 13 residues. The entry originates in a study of T cell responses to AZD1222 COVID-19 vaccine. The data were produced by immunoSEQ multiplex PCR, yet TCRdb's version contains in-frame clones alone and is incomplete. The sample contains fewer than 120,000 clones, around 90% of which appear only once. This chain connects TRBV7-8 to TRBJ2-1, with D hard to call. This sample comprised peripheral blood, obtained on day 0 of AZD1222 vaccination. The sequence came from an adult in good health. The CDR3 protein is CASSPRVYNEQFF. In nucleotides, the CDR3 is TGTGCCAGCAGCCCCCGGGTGTACAATGAGCAGTTCTTC.